This T cell receptor (beta chain) was found in a study of breast tumors, draining lymph nodes, adjacent tissues. Whole-study findings and limits: That most tumor T cells come from lymph nodes remained unproven. Luminal-like breast cancer showed significantly greater tumor-nontumor repertoire similarity than basal-like breast cancer did. Compared with lymph nodes, tumors were less diverse; compared with nontumor tissue, more.

A word on this clonotype: Its antigen is unidentified.

Each CDR3 protein gets one entry after TCRdb re-called the multiplex PCR reads with MiXCR. The repertoire holds about 32,000 distinct CDR3 sequences, with 36% as singletons. Germline V gene sequence: CDR1 KGHDR, CDR2 SFDVKD. The CDR3 loop spans 15 amino acids. V dropped 3 bases and J dropped 5 bases, with 15 bases sitting between them. The TCR comes from a female donor with breast cancer. Some clones in this sample may be carry-over from other donors' samples. The chain employs TRBV24-1 and TRBJ2-5, with a possible D match to TRBD2 (6 bases). Sequenced material: breast tumor tissue. CDR3 DNA: TGTGCCACCAGTGATGAAAGGAGAGGGAGGGAGACCCAGTACTTC. Amino acid sequence: CATSDERRGRETQYF.